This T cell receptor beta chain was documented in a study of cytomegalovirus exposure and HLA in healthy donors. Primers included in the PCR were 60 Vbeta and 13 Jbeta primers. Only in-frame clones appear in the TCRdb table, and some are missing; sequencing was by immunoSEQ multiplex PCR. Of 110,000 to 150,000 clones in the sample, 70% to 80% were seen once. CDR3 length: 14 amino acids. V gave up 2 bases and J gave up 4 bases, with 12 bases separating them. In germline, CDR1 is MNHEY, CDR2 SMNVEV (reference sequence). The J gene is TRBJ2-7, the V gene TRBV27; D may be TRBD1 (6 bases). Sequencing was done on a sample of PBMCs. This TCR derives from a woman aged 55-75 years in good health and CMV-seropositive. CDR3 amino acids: CASSLGSQGYEQYF. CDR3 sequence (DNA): TGTGCCAGCAGTTTAGGGTCGCAGGGGTACGAGCAGTACTTC.